Shown below are 10 T cell receptor beta chains from a single sample sequenced in a study of T cell clonality in common variable immunodeficiency. The repertoire was sequenced with immunoSEQ multiplex PCR; TCRdb's copy has only in-frame clones and lacks some. The profile covers 45,000 to 60,000 clones, none occurring a single time. The sequencing input was peripheral blood mononuclear cells. The receptors here all came from a person between 18 and 75 years old in good health.

In this sample, this clone turned up many times. The read terminates 3 residues before the CDR3 end, so the remaining end is supplied by the germline J gene. The chain recombines TRBV11-2 with TRBJ2-5; possible D gene TRBD1, 6 bases. Trimming stripped 3 bases from V and 2 bases from J, with 7 bases between. The CDR3 has 13 residues. Germline V lookup: CDR1 SGHAT, CDR2 FQNNGV. The DNA read from the CDR3 is TGTGCCAGCAGCTTTGGGACACAAGAGACC. It encodes CASSFGTQET. The whole CDR3 is CASSFGTQETQYF.

There are many counts of this clone. The CDR3 loop is CAWRKDSENTEAFF. The part of the CDR3 DNA that was read is TGTGCCTGGAGGAAGGACAGTGAGAACACTGAA. The V gene is TRBV30, the J gene TRBJ1-1; D is possibly TRBD1 (6 bases). The read terminates 3 residues before the CDR3 end, so the remaining end is supplied by the germline J gene. This CDR3 spans 14 amino acids. CDR1 is GTSNPN and CDR2 is SVGIG in the germline V gene (reference sequence). Between the trimmed V and J ends, which lost 3 bases and 1 base, there was a span of 12 bases.

This clone was seen many times. The read gets to within 3 residues of the CDR3 end, and the germline J gene fills in the rest. V usage is TRBV5-6 and J usage is TRBJ1-1; D is uncertain. Germline V gene sequence: CDR1 SGHDT, CDR2 YYEEEE. The CDR3 loop spans 12 amino acids. The CDR3 reads CASSSRRSEAFF. The DNA read from the CDR3 is TGTGCCAGCAGCTCACGGCGGAGCGAA. Supplemented by reference TRBV5-6 and TRBJ1-1, the full variable domain reads DAGVTQSPTHLIKTRGQQVTLRCSPKSGHDTVSWYQQALGQGPQFIFQYYEEEERQRGNFPDRFSGHQFPNYSSELNVNALLLGDSALYLCASSSRRSEAFFGQGTRLTVV.

There are many counts of this clone. Read sequence stops 3 residues before the CDR3 end, and the germline J gene provides the missing end. V and J are TRBV30 and TRBJ2-3; D unclear. Germline loops: CDR1 GTSNPN, CDR2 SVGIG (reference sequence). The CDR3 consists of 11 residues. The CDR3 is CAWSVYGTQYF. The sequenced part of the CDR3 DNA is TGTGCCTGGAGTGTCTACGGGACG.

With regard to this clone: The CDR3 end falls 3 residues outside the read, so it is completed with the germline J gene. The V call is TRBV2, the J call TRBJ2-1, with 8 bases matching TRBD2. The CDR3 contains 16 residues. Germline loops: CDR1 SNHLY, CDR2 FYNNEI. Unmatched junction bases numbered 15, after V lost 6 bases and J lost 8 bases. The CDR3 bases that were read are TGTGCCAGCAGGGCCGGTCGTAGCGGGGTATTCGATGAG. Amino acids: CASRAGRSGVFDE. The full-length CDR3 reads as CASRAGRSGVFDEQFF. Supplemented by reference TRBV2 and TRBJ2-1, the full variable domain reads EPEVTQTPSHQVTQMGQEVILRCVPISNHLYFYWYRQILGQKVEFLVSFYNNEISEKSEIFDDQFSVERPDGSNFTLKIRSTKLEDSAMYFCASRAGRSGVFDEQFFGPGTRLTVL.

This clone was recorded many times. Other DNA sequences from this sample encode an identical CDR3 as well. The part of the CDR3 DNA that was read is TGCGCCAGCAGCTTGGGCTACAGGGCCTCTGGAAACACC. It is translated as CASSLGYRASGNT. The full CDR3 is CASSLGYRASGNTIYF. The gene calls are TRBV5-1 and TRBJ1-3; D might be TRBD1 (6 bases). The CDR3 end falls 3 residues outside the read, so it is completed with the germline J gene. The CDR3 spans 16 residues. Trimming cost V 0 bases and J 0 bases, with 10 bases left between them. From germline, CDR1 is SGHRS and CDR2 YFSETQ.

This clone was counted ten times or more. The read ends 3 residues early relative to the CDR3; the germline J gene fills the gap. This chain joins TRBV7-2 and TRBJ2-1, with 8 bases aligning to TRBD1. The ends lost 1 base at V and 7 bases at J; junction bases unmatched: 6. Germline CDR1 is SGHTA and CDR2 is FQGNSA. The CDR3 consists of 15 residues. CDR3 region: CASSLVGQGINEQFF. CDR3 bases read: TGTGCCAGCAGCTTAGTAGGACAGGGAATTAATGAG. The whole variable domain, remainder taken from reference TRBV7-2 and TRBJ2-1, is GAGVSQSPSNKVTEKGKDVELRCDPISGHTALYWYRQSLGQGLEFLIYFQGNSAPDKSGLPSDRFSAERTGGSVSTLTIQRTQQEDSAVYLCASSLVGQGINEQFFGPGTRLTVL.

About this clone: The read terminates 3 residues ahead of where the CDR3 ends, so the germline J gene completes it. This sequence joins TRBV6-1 and TRBJ1-2, with D possibly TRBD1 on 6 matching bases. This CDR3 is 14 amino acids long. Germline V gene data show CDR1 as MNHNS and CDR2 as SASEGT. CDR3 amino acids: CASSGQGSYNDYTF. Partial CDR3 DNA: TGTGCCAGCAGTGGGCAGGGGAGCTACAATGAC.

By share, this clone counts as medium-sized. Read coverage stops 3 residues before the CDR3 terminus; the germline J gene supplies the remainder. The gene calls are TRBV6-4 and TRBJ2-3; 11 bases map to TRBD1. CDR1 is MRHNA, CDR2 SNTAGT, per germline. The CDR3 extends over 14 amino acids. V was pared by 3 bases and J by 5 bases, with 1 base of the junction left unmatched. The CDR3 DNA, read in part, is TGTGCCAGCAGTGAGGGGACAGGGGGAGATACG. Its translation: CASSEGTGGDT. In full, the CDR3 reads CASSEGTGGDTQYF.

This clone was seen a few times. At one end, the junction sequence differs from germline, possibly due to a read error. The read ends 3 residues early relative to the CDR3; the germline J gene fills the gap. At the DNA level, this CDR3 is encoded by other sequences in the same sample as well. The chain has TRBV19 and TRBJ2-7; D is perhaps TRBD1 or TRBD2 (5 bases each). The CDR3 contains 15 residues. Germline V gene lookup returns CDR1 LNHDA and CDR2 SQIVND (reference sequence). CDR3: CASSIGTGSYGEQYF. The CDR3 DNA, read in part, is TGTGCCAGTAGCATAGGGACGGGGAGTTATGGCGAG.